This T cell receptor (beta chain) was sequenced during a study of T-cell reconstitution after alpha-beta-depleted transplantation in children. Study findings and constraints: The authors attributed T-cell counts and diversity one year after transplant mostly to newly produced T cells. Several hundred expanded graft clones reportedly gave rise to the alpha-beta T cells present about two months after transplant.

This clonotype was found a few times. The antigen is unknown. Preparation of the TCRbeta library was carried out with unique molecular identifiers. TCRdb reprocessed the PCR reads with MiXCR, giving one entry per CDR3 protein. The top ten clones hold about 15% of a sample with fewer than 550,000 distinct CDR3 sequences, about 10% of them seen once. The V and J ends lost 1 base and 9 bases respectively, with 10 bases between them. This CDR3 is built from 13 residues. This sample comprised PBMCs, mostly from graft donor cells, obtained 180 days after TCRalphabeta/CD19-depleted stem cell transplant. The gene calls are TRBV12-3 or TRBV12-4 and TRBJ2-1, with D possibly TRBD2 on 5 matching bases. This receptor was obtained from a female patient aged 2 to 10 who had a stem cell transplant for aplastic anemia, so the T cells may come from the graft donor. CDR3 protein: CASSLERAIEQFF. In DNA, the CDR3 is TGTGCCAGCAGTTTAGAGAGGGCCATTGAGCAGTTCTTC.